This TCR beta chain emerged from a study of identical twins. CDR1 ENHRY and CDR2 SYGVKD come from the germline V gene. The CDR3 loop spans 15 amino acids. The V end lost 2 bases, the J end lost 7 bases, and 15 bases lay between the germline ends. All donors were healthy Caucasians. MiXCR, run by TCRdb on the 5' RACE reads, gives a single entry per CDR3 protein. The table includes about 100,000 distinct CDR3 sequences, 5.9% detected once. This clonotype was seen repeatedly, ten times or more. Sequencing used memory T cells sorted from blood. The sequence derives from a woman between 45 and 65 years old in good health. The chain joins TRBV10-3 to TRBJ1-5; no clear D. This chain's CDR3 is CAISEREGSWQPQHF. The CDR3 DNA reads TGTGCCATCAGTGAGAGAGAAGGGTCCTGGCAGCCCCAGCATTTT.